The 20 T cell receptor beta chains given below trace back to one sample, sequenced in a study of beta chain features in type 1 diabetes. All of the isolated RNA was reverse transcribed, so expressed TCRB transcripts were sequenced. Generated by immunoSEQ multiplex PCR, the TCRdb table keeps only in-frame clones and is missing some. The table includes about 320,000 clones, around 15% detected once. The source material was central memory CD4+ T cells from blood. Receptor source: a young man in good health.

V usage is TRBV6-6 and J usage is TRBJ1-1; TRBD1 aligns across 8 bases. The CDR3 is 15 residues long. Losses at the gene ends were 4 bases for V and 1 base for J; bases not matched to a gene: 5. Germline-derived CDR1 and CDR2 are MNHNY and SVGAGI (reference sequence). CDR3 DNA sequence: TGTGCCAGCAGTTCCGACAGGGGACCGAACACTGAAGCTTTCTTT. It codes for CASSSDRGPNTEAFF.

This clone has just a few counts. The gene calls are TRBV4-1 and TRBJ2-1, with 9 bases lining up with TRBD2. This CDR3 has 17 amino acids. V dropped 0 bases and J dropped 0; count of bases not matched to a gene: 3. CDR1 is MGHRA and CDR2 is YSYEKL in the germline V gene. The CDR3 reads CASSQDLLAGSYNEQFF. The CDR3 DNA sequence: TGCGCCAGCAGCCAAGATCTACTAGCGGGCTCCTACAATGAGCAGTTCTTC.

This clone was found many times. The chain couples TRBV6-1 to TRBJ2-7; D ambiguous. Germline CDR1 is MNHNS and CDR2 is SASEGT. V lost 6 bases, J lost 0 bases, and 9 bases lay in between. The CDR3 spans 13 residues. CDR3 in amino acids: CASRMTVSYEQYV. The CDR3 bases are TGTGCCAGCAGGATGACTGTCTCCTACGAGCAGTACGTC.

This clone was observed at least ten times. The chain uses TRBV14 and TRBJ1-2; a possible D gene is TRBD1 (6 bases). Germline lookup yields CDR1 SGHDN and CDR2 FVKESK. V lost 5 bases and J lost 7, with 17 bases in between. CDR3 length: 14 residues. The CDR3 bases are TGTGCCAGCAGCTCAGCGGGGGGCTACGGTGGCTACACCTTC. It encodes CASSSAGGYGGYTF.

This clone was seen at least ten times. J is TRBJ2-1 and V is TRBV18; TRBD1 matches at 9 bases. The J segment lost 7 bases and the V segment lost 5 bases, leaving 3 bases of the junction unmatched. The CDR3 extends over 13 amino acids. Germline CDR1 is KGHSH and CDR2 is LQKENI. Here the CDR3 reads CASSSGQGNEQFF. The CDR3 coding sequence is TGTGCCAGCTCATCGGGACAGGGAAATGAGCAGTTCTTC.

This clone was seen at least ten times. J is TRBJ2-1 and V is TRBV13; TRBD2 agrees at 7 bases. Trimming cost V 8 bases and J 5 bases; bases outside gene matches: 6. CDR3 length: 13 residues. The germline V gene has CDR1 PRHDT and CDR2 FYEKMQ (reference sequence). The CDR3 nucleotides are TGTGCCAGCGCGGGAGTTTGGAACAATGAGCAGTTCTTC. Translating gives CASAGVWNNEQFF. Using reference TRBV13 and TRBJ2-1 for the parts outside the CDR3, the full variable domain is AAGVIQSPRHLIKEKRETATLKCYPIPRHDTVYWYQQGPGQDPQFLISFYEKMQSDKGSIPDRFSAQQFSDYHSELNMSSLELGDSALYFCASAGVWNNEQFFGPGTRLTVL.

V and J are TRBV18 and TRBJ1-2; the match to TRBD1 covers 10 bases. CDR1 is KGHSH and CDR2 is LQKENI in the germline V gene. The CDR3 runs to 15 residues. Unmatched junction bases numbered 8, after V lost 6 bases and J lost 4 bases. CDR3 protein: CASSPGGQGSYGYTF. The CDR3, as DNA: TGTGCCAGCTCCCCCGGGGGACAGGGGTCCTATGGCTACACCTTC.

This clone has just a few counts. The V call is TRBV19, the J call TRBJ2-7; D is possibly TRBD1 or TRBD2 (6 bases each). Germline assignment: CDR1 LNHDA and CDR2 SQIVND (reference sequence). Deletions cut 4 bases from V and 4 bases from J, with 11 bases between. CDR3 size: 13 residues. CDR3 region: CASSKGGQYEQYF. Written as DNA, the CDR3 is TGTGCCAGTAGTAAGGGGGGCCAATACGAGCAGTACTTC. Drawing the rest from reference TRBV19 and TRBJ2-7, the complete variable domain is DGGITQSPKYLFRKEGQNVTLSCEQNLNHDAMYWYRQDPGQGLRLIYYSQIVNDFQKGDIAEGYSVSREKKESFPLTVTSAQKNPTAFYLCASSKGGQYEQYFGPGTRLTVT.

This clone was seen at least ten times. V gene TRBV7-9 combines with J gene TRBJ1-5; weak D call: TRBD1 (5 bases). The CDR3 length is 12 residues. The V gene's germline CDR1 is SEHNR and CDR2 FQNEAQ (reference sequence). V was pared by 4 bases and J by 4 bases, with 5 bases between. CDR3 amino acids: CASSSGNQPQHF. CDR3 DNA: TGTGCCAGCAGCTCAGGGAATCAGCCCCAGCATTTT. Full variable domain (outside the CDR3, taken from reference TRBV7-9 and TRBJ1-5): DTGVSQNPRHKITKRGQNVTFRCDPISEHNRLYWYRQTLGQGPEFLTYFQNEAQLEKSRLLSDRFSAERPKGSFSTLEIQRTEQGDSAMYLCASSSGNQPQHFGDGTRLSIL.

This clone was counted a few times. CDR3 in amino acids: CASSQERTGFSGNTIYF. CDR3 nucleotides: TGCGCCAGCAGCCAAGAAAGGACAGGCTTCTCTGGAAACACCATATATTTT. The V and J genes are TRBV4-1 and TRBJ1-3; 7 positions match TRBD1. J was trimmed by 0 bases and V by 0 bases; bases with no gene match: 5. CDR1 MGHRA and CDR2 YSYEKL come from the germline V gene. The CDR3 extends over 17 amino acids.

This clone was picked up a small number of times. The gene calls are TRBV11-3 and TRBJ1-3; D is uncertain. This CDR3 has 15 amino acids. CDR1 SGHNT and CDR2 YENEEA come from the germline V gene. V was shortened by 0 bases and J by 2 bases, with 8 bases between the two germline ends. This CDR3 is CASSLEFGAGNTIYF. CDR3 DNA sequence: TGTGCCAGCAGCTTAGAATTTGGGGCTGGAAACACCATATATTTT.

This clone was counted between two and nine times. The chain joins TRBV5-6 to TRBJ2-5, with a weak D call TRBD2 (6 bases). Deletions cut 6 bases from V and 4 bases from J, with 13 bases between. The germline CDR1 and CDR2 sequences are SGHDT and YYEEEE. The CDR3 has 13 residues. This chain's CDR3 is CASTILGGETQYF. For the CDR3, the DNA is TGTGCCAGCACCATCCTGGGGGGAGAGACCCAGTACTTC.

This clone was found many times. The chain is built from TRBV9 and TRBJ2-6; the match to TRBD1 covers 10 bases. CDR1 and CDR2 (germline): SGDLS, YYNGEE. This CDR3 region has 18 residues. With V trimmed by 0 bases and J by 0 bases, 3 bases remained unmatched. The CDR3 loop reads CASSVGGTGDSGANVLTF. In DNA form, the CDR3 reads TGTGCCAGCAGCGTAGGCGGGACAGGGGACTCTGGGGCCAACGTCCTGACTTTC.

The CDR3 reads CASSNPQDREYF. DNA of the CDR3: TGTGCCAGCAGCAACCCACAGGACAGGGAGTACTTC. V gene TRBV12-1 combines with J gene TRBJ2-7; TRBD1, the D gene given by the table, was not confirmed from the DNA. TRBV12-1 is an annotated pseudogene. CDR3 length: 12 residues.

Only a few counts were recorded for this clone. J is TRBJ2-6 and V is TRBV9; maybe TRBD1 (6 bases). This CDR3 has 17 amino acids. V lost 0 bases to trimming and J lost 4 bases, with 14 bases between them. The germline V gene encodes CDR1 SGDLS and CDR2 YYNGEE. Here the CDR3 DNA reads TGTGCCAGCAGCGTAGCGGCAGGAACAGGGGGGGCCAACGTCCTGACTTTC. Translated: CASSVAAGTGGANVLTF.

The chain recombines TRBV7-6 with TRBJ2-1; D is uncertain. The CDR3 is made up of 16 amino acids. Germline values: CDR1 SGHVS, CDR2 FNYEAQ. Trimming took 5 bases from V and 0 from J, leaving 14 bases between them. The DNA for the CDR3 is TGTGCCAGCAGCCCCTACCCCTCTAGCTCCTACAATGAGCAGTTCTTC. Its translation is CASSPYPSSSYNEQFF.

Of note for this clone: Within the sample, other DNA sequences also encode this same CDR3. This rearrangement joins TRBV5-6 to TRBJ1-1, with D unresolved. CDR1 is SGHDT and CDR2 is YYEEEE in the germline V gene. V shed 7 bases and J shed 2 bases, with 6 bases lying between them. The CDR3 has 11 residues. The CDR3: CASSKNTEAFF. In nucleotides, the CDR3 is TGTGCCAGCTCCAAAAACACTGAAGCTTTCTTT. Combining the CDR3 with reference TRBV5-6 and TRBJ1-1 gives the whole variable domain DAGVTQSPTHLIKTRGQQVTLRCSPKSGHDTVSWYQQALGQGPQFIFQYYEEEERQRGNFPDRFSGHQFPNYSSELNVNALLLGDSALYLCASSKNTEAFFGQGTRLTVV.

This clone was seen ten or more times. This chain joins TRBV28 and TRBJ2-7; D possibly matches TRBD1 or TRBD2 (5 bases each). V was cut by 4 bases and J by 6 bases, with 10 bases left in between. Germline V CDR1 and CDR2: MDHEN, SYDVKM. The CDR3 length is 12 residues. CDR3 coding DNA: TGTGCCAGCAGTTCGGGACGCCCCGAGCAGTACGTC. Amino acid sequence: CASSSGRPEQYV.

In its sample, this clone was seen many times. The CDR3 reads CASSLGEVRRNSGANVLTF. In nucleotides, the CDR3 is TGTGCCAGCAGCTTAGGGGAGGTGAGACGGAACTCTGGGGCCAACGTCCTGACTTTC. This chain uses TRBV5-6 with TRBJ2-6, with TRBD2 as a possible D gene (6 bases). V shed 2 bases and J shed 0 bases, with 18 bases lying between them. Germline V gene data show CDR1 as SGHDT and CDR2 as YYEEEE. CDR3 length: 19 residues. The variable domain in full, completed from reference TRBV5-6 and TRBJ2-6, reads DAGVTQSPTHLIKTRGQQVTLRCSPKSGHDTVSWYQQALGQGPQFIFQYYEEEERQRGNFPDRFSGHQFPNYSSELNVNALLLGDSALYLCASSLGEVRRNSGANVLTFGAGSRLTVL.

This chain joins TRBV5-1 and TRBJ2-2; D may correspond to TRBD1 or TRBD2 (5 bases each). The germline gives CDR1 SGHRS, CDR2 YFSETQ. The V and J ends lost 3 bases and 6 bases respectively, with 12 bases between them. The CDR3 runs to 14 residues. Here the CDR3 reads CASSWDGGSGELFF. DNA of the CDR3: TGCGCCAGCAGCTGGGACGGTGGATCCGGGGAGCTGTTTTTT.